This T cell receptor (beta chain) was observed in a study of glioma-infiltrating T cells. The CDR3 covers 17 residues. The V end was cut by 6 bases, the J end by 2 bases, with 21 bases between. Germline CDR1 and CDR2: MNHNS and SASEGT. In its sample, this clonotype was seen a few times. The iRepertoire nested amplicon-rescue multiplex PCR amplified TCR alpha and beta CDR3s from RNA. TCRdb passed the multiplex PCR reads through MiXCR, listing each CDR3 protein once. The data hold around 150,000 distinct CDR3 sequences, with approximately 39% observed a single time. The V call is TRBV6-1, the J call TRBJ2-3; D perhaps matches TRBD1 (6 bases). This clonotype originated in a human donor with low-grade glioma or glioblastoma, undergoing nonglioma brain surgery, or in good health (not recorded which). Material for sequencing was glioma tissue, nonneoplastic brain tissue, or PBMCs (not recorded which). CDR3 in amino acids: CASSHIPAAGVTDTQYF. CDR3 bases: TGTGCCAGCAGCCACATTCCAGCGGCAGGGGTCACAGATACGCAGTATTTT.